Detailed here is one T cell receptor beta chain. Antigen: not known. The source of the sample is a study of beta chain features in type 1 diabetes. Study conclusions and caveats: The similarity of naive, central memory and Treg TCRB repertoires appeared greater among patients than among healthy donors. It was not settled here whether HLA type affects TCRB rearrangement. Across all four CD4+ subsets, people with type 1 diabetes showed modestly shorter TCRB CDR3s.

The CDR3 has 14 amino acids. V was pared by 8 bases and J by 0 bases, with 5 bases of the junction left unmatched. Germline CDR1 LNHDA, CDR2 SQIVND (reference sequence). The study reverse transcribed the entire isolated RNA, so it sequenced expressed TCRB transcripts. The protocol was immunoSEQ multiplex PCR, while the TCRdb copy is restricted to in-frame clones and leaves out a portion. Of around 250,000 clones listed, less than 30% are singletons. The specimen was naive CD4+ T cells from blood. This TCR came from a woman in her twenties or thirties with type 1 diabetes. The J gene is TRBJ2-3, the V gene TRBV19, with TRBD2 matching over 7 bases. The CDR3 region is CASRPGGSTDTQYF. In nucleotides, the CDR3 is TGTGCCAGTCGACCGGGAGGCAGCACAGATACGCAGTATTTT. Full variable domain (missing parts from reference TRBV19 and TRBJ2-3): DGGITQSPKYLFRKEGQNVTLSCEQNLNHDAMYWYRQDPGQGLRLIYYSQIVNDFQKGDIAEGYSVSREKKESFPLTVTSAQKNPTAFYLCASRPGGSTDTQYFGPGTRLTVL.